A selection of T cell receptor beta chains follows, all from one sample in a study of T cells in Graves' hyperthyroidism and ophthalmopathy. Using its own MiXCR run on the multiplex PCR reads, TCRdb lists one record per CDR3 protein. This table has about 610,000 distinct CDR3 sequences, roughly 15% appearing once. The specimen sequenced was blood. These receptors were collected from a woman between 40 and 55 years old with Graves' ophthalmopathy. The conserved cysteine and the conserved F or W are not part of the CDR3 here.

j_gene,v_gene,CDR3aa
TRBJ2-7,TRBV6-2/TRBV6-3,ASSYSATHGTYEQY
TRBJ1-1,TRBV11-3,ASSLEVMMNTEAF
TRBJ2-5,TRBV25-1,ASSGAPPREETQY
TRBJ1-3,TRBV11-2,ASSSEVNTIY
TRBJ1-5,TRBV6-1,ASSLGQGAPGNQPQH
TRBJ2-4,TRBV6-1,TSTVLAAKNIQY
TRBJ2-2,TRBV2,ASRKEDIGGGELF
TRBJ1-5,TRBV12-3/TRBV12-4,AITLTGDNNQPQH
TRBJ1-5,TRBV20-1,SALGQGNQPQH
TRBJ1-5,TRBV28,ASISGPDLGNQPQH
TRBJ2-2,TRBV11-2,ASSFTGTGLKSGELF
TRBJ2-5,TRBV4-1,ASSQVFLGPQETQY
TRBJ1-1,TRBV12-3/TRBV12-4,ASSHQGPGVEAF
TRBJ1-5,TRBV19,ASSIGYSYDSNQPQH
TRBJ1-1,TRBV7-2,ASIKGGNTEAF
TRBJ2-5,TRBV7-2,ASSRGAAETQY
TRBJ1-2,TRBV28,ASSSAATKGRGYGYT
TRBJ2-7,TRBV6-2/TRBV6-3,ASSMTGLWEQY
TRBJ2-2,TRBV3-1,ASSPRASGKTGELF
TRBJ2-7,TRBV19,ASRGTESSYEQY
TRBJ1-1,TRBV6-2/TRBV6-3,ASMQLMNTEAF
TRBJ2-2,TRBV30,ALGLAANTGELF
TRBJ2-3,TRBV28,ASSLLAGYPTTDTQY
TRBJ1-3,TRBV6-1,ASSGEQGASGNTIY
TRBJ2-5,TRBV28,ASSTPSGETQY
TRBJ2-2,TRBV20-1,SAGMPRGGELF
TRBJ1-1,TRBV19,ASTSPWQENTEAF
TRBJ1-1,TRBV27,ASSVSLGIQDANTEAF
TRBJ2-7,TRBV6-2/TRBV6-3,ASSLTGTGGTEQY
TRBJ1-5,TRBV29-1,SVITTALGEPQH
TRBJ2-7,TRBV7-9,ASSNRDRGLYEQY